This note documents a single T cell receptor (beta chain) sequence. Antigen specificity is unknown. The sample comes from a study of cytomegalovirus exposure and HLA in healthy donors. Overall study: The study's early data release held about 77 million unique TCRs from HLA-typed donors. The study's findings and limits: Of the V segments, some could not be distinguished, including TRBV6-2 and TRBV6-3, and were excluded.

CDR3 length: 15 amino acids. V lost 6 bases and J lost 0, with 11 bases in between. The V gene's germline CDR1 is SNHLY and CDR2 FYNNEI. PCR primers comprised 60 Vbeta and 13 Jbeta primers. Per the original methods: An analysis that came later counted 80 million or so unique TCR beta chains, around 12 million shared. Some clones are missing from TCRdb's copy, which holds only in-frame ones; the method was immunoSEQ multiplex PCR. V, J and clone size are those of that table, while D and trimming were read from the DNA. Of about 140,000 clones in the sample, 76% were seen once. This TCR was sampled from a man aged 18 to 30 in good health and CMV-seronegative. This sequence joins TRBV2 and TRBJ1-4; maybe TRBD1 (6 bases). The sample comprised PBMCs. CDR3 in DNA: TGTGCCAGCAGATCCAGACAGGCAACTAATGAAAAACTGTTTTTT. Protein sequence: CASRSRQATNEKLFF.